This TCR beta chain was retrieved from a study of regulatory T cells in long-lasting Graves disease. This clonotype was detected many times. Time point described: newly diagnosed GD, antithyroid drugs for less than 3 months. From PBMCs, RNA was extracted and then used to make the TCR library. It was an endocrinology department in Xi'an, China, that provided the patients. The CDR3 has 14 residues. Germline values: CDR1 SEHNR, CDR2 FQNEAQ (reference sequence). With 1 base removed from V and 6 bases from J, the gap between germline ends came to 9 bases. Sequencing libraries for TCR beta were prepared with iRepertoire HTBI primers and Arm-PCR of CDR3 regions. One entry per CDR3 protein results from TCRdb running MiXCR on the multiplex PCR reads. The sample includes about 540,000 distinct CDR3 sequences, roughly 12% of them seen just once. These data are also associated with another study on T cells in Graves' hyperthyroidism and ophthalmopathy. That study adds: Subjects aged 18 to 65 presented with newly diagnosed hyperthyroidism of less than 2 months' duration.

The sequenced sample was peripheral blood mononuclear cells (PBMCs), obtained at new diagnosis, from a patient treated with antithyroid drugs. The genes are TRBV7-9 and TRBJ1-4; D might be TRBD1 (5 bases). The receptor was isolated from a man aged 30 to 39 with Graves disease. The CDR3 region is CASSLVGTDEKLFF. The DNA for the CDR3 is TGTGCCAGCAGCTTAGTGGGGACGGATGAAAAACTGTTTTTT.